The present TCR beta chain was sequenced within a study of CD8 T cells in Susac syndrome. Germline assignment: CDR1 SGHVS and CDR2 FQNEAQ. V lost 5 bases and J lost 7, with 21 bases in between. This CDR3 contains 16 residues. CD8+ and CD4+ T cells from blood underwent TCR beta sequencing, which was carried out in a high-throughput format. The multiple sclerosis control group consisted of treatment-naive patients whose relapsing-remitting disease, which was either stable or active, fulfilled revised McDonald criteria. When the RNA was reverse transcribed, random hexamers were used with an input of about 0.5 to 1 ug. TCR beta CDR3 was amplified by immunoSEQ covering 54 Vbeta and 13 Jbeta. TCRdb re-called the immunoSEQ multiplex PCR reads with MiXCR, one entry per CDR3 protein. The data hold some 76,000 distinct CDR3 sequences, with 91% observed a single time.

Sequencing was carried out using CD8+ T cells from PBMCs. The source of this sequence is a human donor with multiple sclerosis. V gene TRBV7-8 combines with J gene TRBJ2-1, with D possibly called TRBD1 or TRBD2 (6 bases each). The CDR3 DNA reads as TGTGCCAGCAGCCAACGTATGAGGGGGGCGAGGAATGAGCAGTTCTTC. Translated, it gives CASSQRMRGARNEQFF.